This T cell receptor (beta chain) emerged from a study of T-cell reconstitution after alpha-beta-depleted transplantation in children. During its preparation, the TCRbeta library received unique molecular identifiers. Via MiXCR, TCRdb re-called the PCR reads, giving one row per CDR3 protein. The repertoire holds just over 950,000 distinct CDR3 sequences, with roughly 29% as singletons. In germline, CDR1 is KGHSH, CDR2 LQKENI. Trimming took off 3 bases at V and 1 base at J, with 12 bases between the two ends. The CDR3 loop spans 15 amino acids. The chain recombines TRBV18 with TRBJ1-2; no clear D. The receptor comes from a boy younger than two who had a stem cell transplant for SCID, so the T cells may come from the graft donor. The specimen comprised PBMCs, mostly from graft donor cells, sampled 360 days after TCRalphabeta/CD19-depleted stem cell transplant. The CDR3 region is CASSPGSIINYGYTF. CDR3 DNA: TGTGCCAGCTCACCGGGGTCTATTATTAACTATGGCTACACCTTC.